The rows below give T cell receptor beta chains drawn from one sample of a study of T cells in Graves' hyperthyroidism and ophthalmopathy. TCRdb reprocessed the multiplex PCR reads with MiXCR, giving one entry per CDR3 protein. The sample holds fewer than 500,000 distinct CDR3 sequences; roughly 14% are singletons and the top ten take less than 25%. Specimen: blood. These receptors originate from a young man with Graves' hyperthyroidism that later progressed to Graves' ophthalmopathy. Both conserved end residues are part of each CDR3. A D gene is named only where the DNA matches it firmly. The size entry is marked missing in some rows and otherwise reads once, few, many or a size class.

.	TRBV11-2	TRBJ2-1	many	CASSPIYNEQFF	TGTGCCAGCAGCCCTATATACAATGAGCAGTTCTTC
.	TRBV29-1	TRBJ2-5	few	CSVEDPDSQETQYF	TGCAGCGTTGAAGATCCTGACAGCCAAGAGACCCAGTACTTC
.	TRBV5-5	TRBJ1-2	many	CASSLKGGYGYTF	TGTGCCAGCAGTCTGAAAGGCGGGTACGGCTACACCTTC
.	TRBV12-3/TRBV12-4	TRBJ2-6	.	CASSFRQAGANVLTF	TGTGCCAGCAGTTTCCGGCAGGCCGGGGCCAACGTCCTGACTTTC
.	TRBV19	TRBJ1-2	.	CASSINYGYTF	TGTGCCAGTAGTATAAACTATGGCTACACCTTC
.	TRBV11-3	TRBJ1-2	many	CASSAGAAGYGYTF	TGTGCCAGCAGCGCCGGGGCAGCTGGATATGGCTACACCTTC
.	TRBV30	TRBJ2-5	many	CAWSVNFQETQYF	TGTGCCTGGAGTGTAAACTTCCAAGAGACCCAGTACTTC
TRBD1	TRBV27	TRBJ2-2	many	CASSKLDRGANTGELFF	TGTGCCAGCAGTAAACTAGACAGGGGTGCGAACACCGGGGAGCTGTTTTTT
TRBD1	TRBV28	TRBJ1-3	many	CASSRDRAPSGNTIYF	TGTGCCAGCAGCCGGGACAGAGCACCCTCTGGAAACACCATATATTTT
TRBD1	TRBV30	TRBJ1-6	.	CAWNRGNSPLHF	TGTGCCTGGAACAGGGGCAATTCACCCCTCCACTTT
TRBD1	TRBV24-1	TRBJ2-3	.	CATSDSEGAGDTQYF	TGTGCCACCAGTGATAGCGAGGGGGCAGGAGATACGCAGTATTTT
.	TRBV12-3/TRBV12-4	TRBJ1-2	few	CASTRGRQGYTF	TGTGCCAGCACCCGGGGCCGGCAGGGCTACACCTTC
.	TRBV12-3/TRBV12-4	TRBJ2-5	many	CASSRTSSAQTQYF	TGTGCCAGCAGTCGAACCTCTAGCGCGCAGACCCAGTACTTC
.	TRBV4-1	TRBJ2-7	few	CASSQPTGSYEQYF	TGCGCCAGCAGCCAACCGACGGGGTCCTACGAGCAGTACTTC
TRBD1	TRBV2	TRBJ2-2	many	CASRGQANTGELFF	TGTGCCAGCAGGGGACAGGCGAACACCGGGGAGCTGTTTTTT
.	TRBV11-2	TRBJ2-3	.	CASVLKSTSTDMQYF	TGTGCCAGCGTGCTTAAGAGCACTAGCACAGATATGCAGTATTTT
TRBD1	TRBV27	TRBJ1-2	.	CASRAPGGNGYTF	TGTGCCAGCAGGGCCCCAGGGGGCAACGGCTACACCTTC
.	TRBV2	TRBJ2-1	.	CASMTNGNEQFF	TGTGCCAGCATGACCAACGGAAATGAGCAGTTCTTC
.	TRBV12-3/TRBV12-4	TRBJ2-3	many	CASSPTFRLEFAHTDTQYF	TGTGCCAGCAGCCCCACATTTCGACTAGAATTTGCACACACAGATACGCAGTATTTT
TRBD1	TRBV15	TRBJ2-7	.	CATSRDSGTGREQYF	TGTGCCACCAGCAGAGATTCAGGGACAGGGAGGGAGCAGTACTTC
.	TRBV6-6	TRBJ1-1	many	CASSYGNGGTEAFF	TGTGCCAGCAGTTACGGTAATGGTGGAACTGAAGCTTTCTTT
.	TRBV7-2	TRBJ2-5	few	CASSLALVQETQYF	TGTGCCAGCAGCTTAGCGCTAGTCCAAGAGACCCAGTACTTC
TRBD1	TRBV5-1	TRBJ2-1	.	CASSLGDRRVNEQFF	TGCGCCAGCAGCTTGGGGGACAGGCGGGTCAATGAGCAGTTCTTC
TRBD1	TRBV20-1	TRBJ2-3	many	CSARDVGTGTDTQYF	TGCAGTGCTAGAGATGTGGGGACAGGCACAGATACGCAGTATTTT
.	TRBV2	TRBJ1-4	few	CASSEQGGANSEKLFF	TGTGCCAGCAGCGAGCAGGGTGGGGCGAATTCCGAAAAACTGTTTTTT
TRBD1	TRBV7-2	TRBJ2-3	.	CASSSWGQGVSDTQYF	TGTGCCAGCAGCTCCTGGGGACAGGGGGTATCAGATACGCAGTATTTT
TRBD1	TRBV28	TRBJ1-5	many	CASSSLTGGNQPQHF	TGTGCCAGTTCCTCCCTTACAGGGGGCAATCAGCCCCAGCATTTT
TRBD1	TRBV2	TRBJ2-3	many	CASSSGTGGDTDTQYF	TGTGCCAGCAGCTCTGGGACAGGGGGCGACACAGATACGCAGTATTTT
.	TRBV24-1	TRBJ2-1	few	CATRSSGPIKTNEQFF	TGTGCCACCAGGTCCAGCGGGCCAATAAAAACGAATGAGCAGTTCTTC
.	TRBV20-1	TRBJ2-1	many	CSASTRDRFYEQFF	TGCAGTGCTAGCACCCGCGACAGGTTCTATGAGCAGTTCTTC
TRBD2	TRBV18	TRBJ2-3	few	CASSPRDGGGDTQYF	TGTGCCAGCTCACCTCGGGACGGCGGGGGAGATACGCAGTATTTT
TRBD2	TRBV20-1	TRBJ2-7	.	CSASSPSRGDSNEQYF	TGCAGTGCGAGTAGCCCCTCCCGGGGGGATTCGAACGAGCAGTACTTC
TRBD1	TRBV20-1	TRBJ2-5	many	CSARTGAETQYF	TGCAGTGCTAGGACAGGGGCTGAGACCCAGTACTTC
.	TRBV18	TRBJ2-1	few	CASSPRRNNEQFF	TGTGCCAGCTCACCAAGGCGGAATAATGAGCAGTTCTTC
TRBD1	TRBV7-9	TRBJ1-3	few	CASSKGQAYSSGNTIYF	TGTGCCAGCAGCAAGGGACAGGCATACTCCTCTGGAAACACCATATATTTT
.	TRBV5-1	TRBJ1-2	many	CASSSGRTYYGYTF	TGCGCCAGCAGCTCGGGACGGACGTACTATGGCTACACCTTC
.	TRBV6-1	TRBJ1-4	few	CASSSRGITNEKLFF	TGTGCCAGCAGTTCTAGGGGGATCACTAATGAAAAACTGTTTTTT
TRBD1	TRBV5-1	TRBJ1-2	.	CASSQGQRSYGYTF	TGCGCCAGCAGCCAGGGACAGCGGTCTTATGGCTACACCTTC
.	TRBV6-2/TRBV6-3	TRBJ1-5	few	CASRLPFSNQPQHF	TGTGCCAGCAGACTACCATTTAGCAATCAGCCCCAGCATTTT
TRBD2	TRBV7-2	TRBJ2-3	many	CASSTGLAGFTDTQYF	TGTGCCAGCAGTACGGGACTAGCGGGGTTCACAGATACGCAGTATTTT
TRBD1	TRBV5-1	TRBJ2-7	few	CASTLSGTGSREQYF	TGCGCCAGCACACTTTCTGGGACAGGGAGCCGCGAGCAGTACTTC
TRBD1	TRBV18	TRBJ1-1	few	CASSPPPGGGSTEAFF	TGTGCCAGCTCACCCCCCCCAGGGGGCGGAAGCACTGAAGCTTTCTTT
.	TRBV5-6	TRBJ2-1	few	CASSLDRFGNEQFF	TGTGCCAGCAGCTTGGACAGGTTTGGAAATGAGCAGTTCTTC
TRBD1	TRBV5-1	TRBJ2-1	many	CASSLRPGGLFIDEQFF	TGCGCCAGCAGCTTGCGCCCAGGGGGCTTATTTATCGATGAGCAGTTCTTC
.	TRBV7-8	TRBJ2-7	many	CASSLMTFPYEQYF	TGTGCCAGCAGCTTGATGACATTCCCCTACGAGCAGTACTTC
.	TRBV4-1	TRBJ1-1	.	CASSQVKGLNTEAFF	TGCGCCAGCAGCCAAGTCAAGGGTCTGAACACTGAAGCTTTCTTT
.	TRBV9	TRBJ2-7	.	CASSPGQLVRNEQYF	TGTGCCAGCAGCCCTGGACAACTCGTGCGGAACGAGCAGTACTTC
.	TRBV30	TRBJ2-2	many	CAWSVNTGELFF	TGTGCCTGGAGTGTTAACACCGGGGAGCTGTTTTTT
.	TRBV28	TRBJ1-5	few	CASREGPRGNQPQHF	TGTGCCAGCAGAGAGGGACCTCGGGGCAATCAGCCCCAGCATTTT
TRBD1	TRBV6-1	TRBJ2-4	few	CASSEAPPGTGDIQYF	TGTGCCAGCAGTGAAGCCCCCCCCGGGACAGGGGACATTCAGTACTTC
.	TRBV3-1	TRBJ1-1	many	CASSQLSGYEAFF	TGTGCCAGCAGCCAATTGAGTGGATACGAGGCTTTCTTT
.	TRBV7-9	TRBJ2-7	many	CASSLFTSQEGEQYF	TGTGCCAGCAGCTTATTTACTAGCCAAGAAGGCGAGCAGTACTTC
.	TRBV6-1	TRBJ2-7	many	CASTGNSYEQYF	TGTGCCAGCACTGGCAACTCCTACGAGCAGTACTTC
.	TRBV4-2	TRBJ1-5	.	CASSPYEPSAQPQHF	TGTGCCAGCAGCCCGTATGAGCCGAGCGCTCAGCCCCAGCATTTT
TRBD1	TRBV9	TRBJ1-6	.	CASSKSLDRVISSPLHF	TGTGCCAGCAGCAAGAGCTTGGACAGGGTTATCAGTTCACCCCTCCACTTT
.	TRBV5-1	TRBJ1-6	.	CASSLAVRDNSPLHF	TGCGCCAGCAGCTTGGCCGTCAGGGACAATTCACCCCTCCACTTT
.	TRBV28	TRBJ1-1	many	CASSLYRDGTEAFF	TGTGCCAGCAGTTTGTACAGGGATGGGACTGAAGCTTTCTTT